A selection of T cell receptor beta chains follows, all from one sample in a study of CD8 T cells in Susac syndrome. TCRdb itself ran the immunoSEQ multiplex PCR reads through MiXCR, one entry per CDR3 protein. Of 150,000 to 200,000 distinct CDR3 sequences in the sample, approximately 93% were seen once. Input material: CD4+ T cells from PBMCs. Every receptor here comes from a human donor with multiple sclerosis. The CDR3 runs from the conserved cysteine through the conserved F or W. The order of the fields is J gene, V gene, CDR3 protein.

j_call: TRBJ1-4; v_call: TRBV20-1; cdr3_aa: CSAPGLRTEKLFF
j_call: TRBJ1-1; v_call: TRBV11-2; cdr3_aa: CASSLGFAGTSAFF
j_call: TRBJ1-1; v_call: TRBV29-1; cdr3_aa: CSVEATGYTEAFF
j_call: TRBJ2-2; v_call: TRBV5-6; cdr3_aa: CASSPSWGTGELFF
j_call: TRBJ1-6; v_call: TRBV5-1; cdr3_aa: CASSAGGGSNSPLHF
j_call: TRBJ2-4; v_call: TRBV7-9; cdr3_aa: CASSLVRGVRGIQYF
j_call: TRBJ2-1; v_call: TRBV6-6; cdr3_aa: CASSEGSSYNEQFF
j_call: TRBJ1-1; v_call: TRBV19; cdr3_aa: CASSVTGNTEAFF
j_call: TRBJ2-2; v_call: TRBV24-1; cdr3_aa: CATSDFSGTGELFF
j_call: TRBJ1-1; v_call: TRBV29-1; cdr3_aa: CSVERKMNTEAFF
j_call: TRBJ2-7; v_call: TRBV12-3/TRBV12-4; cdr3_aa: CASTPDRQSYEQYF
j_call: TRBJ1-1; v_call: TRBV4-2; cdr3_aa: CASQGGLNTEAFF
j_call: TRBJ2-1; v_call: TRBV4-3; cdr3_aa: CASSQDPGTSGIGYNEQFF
j_call: TRBJ2-3; v_call: TRBV30; cdr3_aa: CAWSRLAGRDTQYF
j_call: TRBJ2-7; v_call: TRBV12-3/TRBV12-4; cdr3_aa: CASSGQGGYEQYF
j_call: TRBJ2-7; v_call: TRBV20-1; cdr3_aa: CSAPTSGYSYEQYF
j_call: TRBJ2-3; v_call: TRBV2; cdr3_aa: CASSAELDTQYF
j_call: TRBJ2-3; v_call: TRBV10-3; cdr3_aa: CAISDGGTGGRGDTQYF
j_call: TRBJ2-3; v_call: TRBV5-1; cdr3_aa: CASSLRPAAGSTDTQYF
j_call: TRBJ2-3; v_call: TRBV10-3; cdr3_aa: CAIMDGISTDTQYF
j_call: TRBJ1-5; v_call: TRBV30; cdr3_aa: CAWSHGTGAGQPQHF
j_call: TRBJ2-5; v_call: TRBV20-1; cdr3_aa: CSARGQGWETQYF
j_call: TRBJ2-7; v_call: TRBV6-2/TRBV6-3; cdr3_aa: CASNTAIPPYEQYF
j_call: TRBJ2-3; v_call: TRBV12-3/TRBV12-4; cdr3_aa: CASSFRGGQRMDF
j_call: TRBJ2-7; v_call: TRBV27; cdr3_aa: CASSLAGGSFYEQYF
j_call: TRBJ2-7; v_call: TRBV3-1; cdr3_aa: CASSRTGRDEQYF
j_call: TRBJ2-1; v_call: TRBV7-2; cdr3_aa: CASSPHHVRDEQFF
j_call: TRBJ1-5; v_call: TRBV2; cdr3_aa: CASSQGTSNQPQHF
j_call: TRBJ1-2; v_call: TRBV12-3/TRBV12-4; cdr3_aa: CASSSGLRISYTF
j_call: TRBJ2-3; v_call: TRBV12-3/TRBV12-4; cdr3_aa: CASSWGGLLTDTQYF
j_call: TRBJ2-3; v_call: TRBV5-1; cdr3_aa: CASSSPDNTDTQYF
j_call: TRBJ1-3; v_call: TRBV5-4; cdr3_aa: CASSLGGSGDTIYF
j_call: TRBJ1-6; v_call: TRBV7-9; cdr3_aa: CASSRQNNSPLHF
j_call: TRBJ2-5; v_call: TRBV5-1; cdr3_aa: CASSSGTADQETQYF
j_call: TRBJ2-1; v_call: TRBV29-1; cdr3_aa: CSVDSSSYNEQFF
j_call: TRBJ2-5; v_call: TRBV20-1; cdr3_aa: CSAPPPGVETQYF
j_call: TRBJ2-6; v_call: TRBV28; cdr3_aa: CASSFKLGRVISGANVLTF
j_call: TRBJ2-1; v_call: TRBV5-1; cdr3_aa: CASSPQTLLARSYQGSYNEQFF
j_call: TRBJ1-1; v_call: TRBV25-1; cdr3_aa: CASSEQGTITEAFF
j_call: TRBJ2-1; v_call: TRBV4-1; cdr3_aa: CASSQDYRRAGRQGEQFF
j_call: TRBJ1-3; v_call: TRBV6-6; cdr3_aa: CASSYSQAESGNTIYF
j_call: TRBJ2-5; v_call: TRBV29-1; cdr3_aa: CSVSVQGGETQYF
j_call: TRBJ2-5; v_call: TRBV5-4; cdr3_aa: CASSLGLAGGQETQYF
j_call: TRBJ2-7; v_call: TRBV6-1; cdr3_aa: CASTRDRGQYEQYF
j_call: TRBJ2-2; v_call: TRBV24-1; cdr3_aa: CATQGSGNTGELFF
j_call: TRBJ1-1; v_call: TRBV28; cdr3_aa: CASSLTLTGAEAFF
j_call: TRBJ2-1; v_call: TRBV5-1; cdr3_aa: CASSLQENNEQFF
j_call: TRBJ2-3; v_call: TRBV18; cdr3_aa: CASSPGNTDTQYF
j_call: TRBJ2-7; v_call: TRBV5-1; cdr3_aa: CASSLEPSSYEQYF
j_call: TRBJ1-1; v_call: TRBV5-1; cdr3_aa: CASSRDRGRSTEAFF
j_call: TRBJ2-3; v_call: TRBV3-1; cdr3_aa: CASSQTSPAWAQYF
j_call: TRBJ1-1; v_call: TRBV19; cdr3_aa: CASAHGQQNTEAFF
j_call: TRBJ2-3; v_call: TRBV15; cdr3_aa: CATSRDLTAGTDTQYF
j_call: TRBJ2-2; v_call: TRBV5-4; cdr3_aa: CASSLEGRTGELFF
j_call: TRBJ2-4; v_call: TRBV12-3/TRBV12-4; cdr3_aa: CASSRQGSQYF